The clone carrying this T cell receptor beta chain was counted a few times. What it binds is unknown. MiXCR, applied by TCRdb to the 5' RACE reads, yields one record per CDR3 protein. The sample carries around 1.7 million distinct CDR3 sequences, roughly a third recorded once. The V gene's germline CDR1 is SNHLY and CDR2 FYNNEI. V dropped 5 bases and J dropped 6 bases, with 17 bases sitting between them. The length of the CDR3 is 15 residues. This sample was included in a study of identical twins. Study-wide points: For out-of-frame alpha sequences shared by twins, low generation probability was in excess.

Sequenced: cord blood. This chain connects TRBV2 to TRBJ1-5, with TRBD1 as a possible D gene (5 bases). The clonotype comes from a newborn girl in good health. CDR3 bases: TGTGCCAGCAGTACAGAGGGGCCTTTGAGTCAGCCCCAGCATTTT. Protein: CASSTEGPLSQPQHF.